The T cell receptor (beta chain) under discussion was sequenced for a study of blood T cell repertoires in COVID-19. Across the study: Researchers got acute and convalescent COVID-19 samples from the United States, Italy and Spain. PBMCs, B-cell-depleted T cells, or T cells were the source of the cDNA or gDNA that made up the material.

Original methodology: Nucleated cell number was recorded as an estimate derived from reference gene primer amplification. Only in-frame clones appear in the TCRdb table, and some are missing; sequencing was by immunoSEQ multiplex PCR. The DNA was the basis for D and trimming; V, J and clone size are from that table. The table includes over 250,000 clones, approximately 88% detected once. V was clipped by 4 bases and J by 3 bases, with 7 bases between them. Germline CDR1 LNHDA, CDR2 SQIVND (reference sequence). The CDR3 totals 13 residues. This clone was detected once. Material for sequencing was peripheral blood. This receptor was taken from a woman between 25 and 40 years old with acute or convalescent COVID-19. The rearrangement uses TRBV19 and TRBJ2-1; D remains unclear. CDR3 sequence: CASSRLLYNEQFF. The CDR3 nucleotides are TGTGCCAGTAGTAGGCTCCTCTACAATGAGCAGTTCTTC.